The rows below give T cell receptor beta chains drawn from one sample of a study of blood T cell repertoires in COVID-19. Here immunoSEQ multiplex PCR was the method, and the copy in TCRdb shows in-frame clones only, minus some. The profile shows about 130,000 clones, roughly 83% of them singletons. The sequencing sample was made of peripheral blood. Receptor source: a woman in her 70s with COVID-19, enrolled during active disease. Both conserved end residues are part of each CDR3. A D gene is named only where the DNA matches it firmly. Clone size appears in some rows only: once, few, many, or a class for an expanded clone.

CDR3aa: CASSEQGRETQYF
CDR3nt: TGTGCCAGCAGCGAACAGGGTCGGGAGACCCAGTACTTC
d_gene: .
v_gene: TRBV5-4
j_gene: TRBJ2-5
abundance: .

CDR3aa: CASSKRTQGIDNSPLHF
CDR3nt: TGTGCCAGCAGCAAAAGAACGCAGGGTATCGATAATTCACCCCTCCACTTT
d_gene: .
v_gene: TRBV21-1
j_gene: TRBJ1-6
abundance: .

CDR3aa: CASSLAAGSGYTF
CDR3nt: TGTGCCAGCAGCTTAGCAGCGGGCAGTGGCTACACCTTC
d_gene: .
v_gene: TRBV7-9
j_gene: TRBJ1-2
abundance: .

CDR3aa: CASSPGAGAGYGYTF
CDR3nt: TGTGCCAGCTCACCAGGGGCAGGGGCCGGTTATGGCTACACCTTC
d_gene: .
v_gene: TRBV18
j_gene: TRBJ1-2
abundance: few

CDR3aa: CASGLSGEAGELFF
CDR3nt: TGTGCCAGCGGCCTCTCAGGGGAAGCCGGGGAGCTGTTTTTT
d_gene: .
v_gene: TRBV11-3
j_gene: TRBJ2-2
abundance: .

CDR3aa: CASSLSRGSGLGYTF
CDR3nt: TGTGCCAGCAGCTTGTCTAGAGGATCTGGACTTGGCTACACCTTC
d_gene: .
v_gene: TRBV5-4
j_gene: TRBJ1-2
abundance: .

CDR3aa: CASSYGADYGYTF
CDR3nt: TGTGCCAGCAGTTACGGGGCAGACTATGGCTACACCTTC
d_gene: .
v_gene: TRBV6-5
j_gene: TRBJ1-2
abundance: few

CDR3aa: CASSFNRDYEQYF
CDR3nt: TGTGCCAGCAGCTTTAACCGGGACTACGAGCAGTACTTC
d_gene: .
v_gene: TRBV7-2
j_gene: TRBJ2-7
abundance: .

CDR3aa: CASSLDSVGQLQETQYF
CDR3nt: TGTGCCAGCAGCTTAGATAGCGTGGGACAGCTTCAAGAGACCCAGTACTTC
d_gene: TRBD1
v_gene: TRBV11-2
j_gene: TRBJ2-5
abundance: .

CDR3aa: CASSKDRETQYF
CDR3nt: TGTGCCAGCTCAAAGGACAGAGAGACCCAGTACTTC
d_gene: .
v_gene: TRBV18
j_gene: TRBJ2-5
abundance: .

CDR3aa: CASSLNSGTGDTQYF
CDR3nt: TGTGCCAGCAGCCTCAATTCCGGGACAGGGGATACGCAGTATTTT
d_gene: TRBD1
v_gene: TRBV16
j_gene: TRBJ2-3
abundance: .

CDR3aa: CAISPDRVYGYTF
CDR3nt: TGTGCCATCAGTCCGGACAGGGTATATGGCTACACCTTC
d_gene: TRBD1
v_gene: TRBV10-3
j_gene: TRBJ1-2
abundance: few

CDR3aa: CSASKAPSSNQPQHF
CDR3nt: TGCAGTGCTAGTAAGGCCCCTAGTAGCAATCAGCCCCAGCATTTT
d_gene: .
v_gene: TRBV20-1
j_gene: TRBJ1-5
abundance: .

CDR3aa: CASSLRDYIRSQETQYF
CDR3nt: TGTGCCAGCAGCCTCCGGGACTACATTCGATCCCAAGAGACCCAGTACTTC
d_gene: TRBD2
v_gene: TRBV28
j_gene: TRBJ2-5
abundance: .

CDR3aa: CASIATGQGGDTDTQYF
CDR3nt: TGTGCCAGTATCGCTACGGGACAGGGGGGGGACACAGATACGCAGTATTTT
d_gene: TRBD1
v_gene: TRBV19
j_gene: TRBJ2-3
abundance: few

CDR3aa: CASSSTTNNEKLFF
CDR3nt: TGTGCCAGCAGCTCAACTACTAATAATGAAAAACTGTTTTTT
d_gene: .
v_gene: TRBV6-5
j_gene: TRBJ1-4
abundance: .

CDR3aa: CASSLGGLNQPQHF
CDR3nt: TGTGCCAGCAGCTTAGGGGGCCTAAATCAGCCCCAGCATTTT
d_gene: TRBD1
v_gene: TRBV5-6
j_gene: TRBJ1-5
abundance: .

CDR3aa: CASSPNSGGLLEQYF
CDR3nt: TGTGCCAGCAGCCCAAATAGCGGGGGGCTTTTGGAGCAGTACTTC
d_gene: TRBD2
v_gene: TRBV7-2
j_gene: TRBJ2-7
abundance: once

CDR3aa: CASSQRSVTYEQYF
CDR3nt: TGTGCCAGCAGCCAAAGAAGCGTCACCTACGAGCAGTACTTC
d_gene: .
v_gene: TRBV14
j_gene: TRBJ2-7
abundance: few

CDR3aa: CASSQGGGNGGYTF
CDR3nt: TGTGCCAGCAGCCAAGGCGGGGGTAATGGGGGCTACACCTTC
d_gene: .
v_gene: TRBV3-1/TRBV3-2
j_gene: TRBJ1-2
abundance: .

CDR3aa: CASTTGDMNTEAFF
CDR3nt: TGCGCCAGCACCACGGGGGATATGAACACTGAAGCTTTCTTT
d_gene: .
v_gene: TRBV4-1
j_gene: TRBJ1-1
abundance: .

CDR3aa: CASSPAGLNEQFF
CDR3nt: TGTGCCAGCAGCCCCGCCGGACTCAATGAGCAGTTCTTC
d_gene: .
v_gene: TRBV11-1
j_gene: TRBJ2-1
abundance: .

CDR3aa: CASSLAGGGHAFF
CDR3nt: TGTGCCAGCAGCTTAGCGGGGGGAGGGCACGCTTTCTTT
d_gene: .
v_gene: TRBV7-2
j_gene: TRBJ1-1
abundance: .

CDR3aa: CASSSDRARPYSYEQYF
CDR3nt: TGTGCCAGCAGCTCCGACAGGGCGCGGCCGTACTCCTACGAGCAGTACTTC
d_gene: TRBD1
v_gene: TRBV7-9
j_gene: TRBJ2-7
abundance: .

CDR3aa: CASSRLAGGSYEQYF
CDR3nt: TGCGCCAGCAGCCGTCTAGCGGGTGGCTCCTACGAGCAGTACTTC
d_gene: TRBD2
v_gene: TRBV5-1
j_gene: TRBJ2-7
abundance: .

CDR3aa: CASSQTSSGGAYEQFF
CDR3nt: TGTGCCAGCAGCCAGACTTCTAGCGGGGGGGCCTATGAGCAGTTCTTC
d_gene: TRBD2
v_gene: TRBV4-2
j_gene: TRBJ2-1
abundance: .

CDR3aa: CASTPGRYGYTF
CDR3nt: TGTGCCAGCACCCCTGGGAGGTATGGCTACACCTTC
d_gene: .
v_gene: TRBV28
j_gene: TRBJ1-2
abundance: .

CDR3aa: CASSVDQGGYNEQFF
CDR3nt: TGTGCCAGCAGCGTAGACCAGGGGGGATACAATGAGCAGTTCTTC
d_gene: .
v_gene: TRBV9
j_gene: TRBJ2-1
abundance: .

CDR3aa: CASSGGGVSRYEQYF
CDR3nt: TGCGCCAGCAGCGGCGGCGGTGTTAGTAGATACGAGCAGTACTTC
d_gene: .
v_gene: TRBV5-1
j_gene: TRBJ2-7
abundance: .

CDR3aa: CASSQFGTGGLANYGYTF
CDR3nt: TGTGCCAGCAGTCAATTCGGGACAGGGGGACTTGCTAACTATGGCTACACCTTC
d_gene: TRBD1
v_gene: TRBV6-6
j_gene: TRBJ1-2
abundance: .

CDR3aa: CASSSTAPYGYTF
CDR3nt: TGTGCCAGCAGCTCTACAGCACCATATGGCTACACCTTC
d_gene: .
v_gene: TRBV5-8
j_gene: TRBJ1-2
abundance: .